Listed here is a single T cell receptor beta chain. No antigen is known for it. CDR1 is SGHTA and CDR2 is FQGNSA in the germline V gene. This CDR3 comprises 15 residues. The entry originates in a study of monozygotic twins with inflammatory bowel disease. Study results and caveats: There were differing immunosuppressive treatments, which may have added variability to patient repertoires. Relative clonotype sharing with others was diminished in IBD patients versus healthy twins, particularly with disease activity.

Each of the TCR libraries took around 3.5 ug of total RNA. With the 5' RACE reads reprocessed, TCRdb shows one record per CDR3 protein and no DNA. Seen in this sample are approximately 400,000 distinct CDR3 sequences; the ten most common clones hold 2% to 3%. This TCR was sampled from a human donor with ulcerative colitis or Crohn's disease, or a healthy co-twin of an affected twin (not recorded which). Input material: blood. The rearrangement links TRBV7-2 to TRBJ2-1; TCRdb names TRBD2, which stays unverified in the absence of DNA. The CDR3 sequence is CASSLAAGGGNEQFF.